These 32 T cell receptor beta chains were sequenced from one sample in a study of T cell responses to AZD1222 COVID-19 vaccine. Using immunoSEQ multiplex PCR, the repertoire was profiled, and TCRdb retains in-frame clones only, with some absent. The data show about 90,000 clones, over 75% seen once. The material sequenced was peripheral blood, taken on day 0 of AZD1222 vaccination. Every receptor here comes from an adult in good health.

This chain uses TRBV7-3 with TRBJ2-3; D not resolved. Germline values: CDR1 SGHTA, CDR2 FQGTGA. The CDR3 has 18 amino acids. With 5 bases removed from V and 1 base from J, the gap between germline ends came to 22 bases. The CDR3 loop is CASSLGVDAWLGTDTQYF. CDR3 DNA sequence: TGTGCCAGCAGCCTAGGAGTAGACGCCTGGTTGGGCACAGATACGCAGTATTTT.

This clone is a singleton in its sample. The chain joins TRBV18 to TRBJ2-7; D remains ambiguous. The CDR3 totals 13 residues. Trimming cost V 4 bases and J 2 bases, with 9 bases left between them. Germline loops: CDR1 KGHSH, CDR2 LQKENI. CDR3 region: CASSLPQAYEQYF. The CDR3 DNA sequence: TGTGCCAGCTCACTACCGCAAGCCTACGAGCAGTACTTC.

The chain has TRBV19 and TRBJ1-1; TRBD1 aligns across 8 bases. This CDR3 has 13 amino acids. The V and J ends lost 6 bases and 4 bases, in that order; junction bases with no gene match: 4. Germline CDR1 is LNHDA and CDR2 is SQIVND (reference sequence). CDR3 DNA sequence: TGTGCCAGTAGGGACAGGGCGACCACTGAAGCTTTCTTT. Translation: CASRDRATTEAFF.

This clone has a single count. This rearrangement joins TRBV7-9 to TRBJ1-2; 7 bases align to TRBD1. Germline lookup yields CDR1 SEHNR and CDR2 FQNEAQ (reference sequence). The CDR3 has 14 amino acids. The V gene end was trimmed by 5 bases and the J gene end by 4 bases; junction bases not matched to a gene: 7. The CDR3 nucleotides read TGTGCCAGCAGCGTGCAGGGGGGAAGCTATGGCTACACCTTC. Translation: CASSVQGGSYGYTF.

The J gene is TRBJ2-1, the V gene TRBV5-1; a possible D gene is TRBD1 (6 bases). Trimming took 5 bases from V and 4 from J, leaving 19 bases between them. CDR1 and CDR2 (germline): SGHRS, YFSETQ. The CDR3 runs to 16 residues. Here the CDR3 reads CASRSLTGNFYNEQFF. The DNA of the CDR3 is TGCGCCAGCAGATCGCTCACAGGGAACTTTTACAATGAGCAGTTCTTC. Complete variable domain (other parts from reference TRBV5-1 and TRBJ2-1): KAGVTQTPRYLIKTRGQQVTLSCSPISGHRSVSWYQQTPGQGLQFLFEYFSETQRNKGNFPGRFSGRQFSNSRSEMNVSTLELGDSALYLCASRSLTGNFYNEQFFGPGTRLTVL.

This clone came up once. V usage is TRBV19 and J usage is TRBJ2-7; TRBD1 might be the D (6 bases). This CDR3 is built from 13 residues. Germline values: CDR1 LNHDA, CDR2 SQIVND (reference sequence). V was cut by 5 bases and J by 3 bases, with 11 bases left in between. The CDR3 sequence: CASSLGHSYEQYF. CDR3 DNA: TGTGCCAGTAGTCTGGGACATAGCTACGAGCAGTACTTC.

This clone was recorded only once. J is TRBJ2-5 and V is TRBV19; D possibly corresponds to TRBD2 (6 bases). The V gene's germline CDR1 is LNHDA and CDR2 SQIVND (reference sequence). V lost 5 bases and J 5 bases, leaving 12 bases between the germline ends. The CDR3 is 13 residues long. The CDR3, as DNA: TGTGCCAGTAGTGAACTAGCTGGCGAGACCCAGTACTTC. Encoded protein: CASSELAGETQYF.

The J gene is TRBJ1-4, the V gene TRBV29-1; 7 bases match TRBD1. Trimming at V came to 4 bases and at J to 4 bases, leaving 6 bases not matched to a gene. CDR1 and CDR2 from the germline V gene are SQVTM and ANQGSEA. The CDR3 extends over 14 amino acids. The CDR3 nucleotides read TGCAGCGTTGCCCGGACAGGCAATAATGAAAAACTGTTTTTT. It codes for CSVARTGNNEKLFF. Full variable domain (missing parts from reference TRBV29-1 and TRBJ1-4): SAVISQKPSRDICQRGTSLTIQCQVDSQVTMMFWYRQQPGQSLTLIATANQGSEATYESGFVIDKFPISRPNLTFSTLTVSNMSPEDSSIYLCSVARTGNNEKLFFGSGTQLSVL.

V is TRBV5-4 and J is TRBJ2-5; 8 bases map to TRBD2. The CDR3 sequence is 16 residues long. Per the germline V gene, CDR1 is SGHNT and CDR2 is YYREEE (reference sequence). V was clipped by 5 bases and J by 0 bases; unmatched bases: 9. DNA of the CDR3: TGTGCCAGCAGGCCCGGGACTAGAACCAACCAAGAGACCCAGTACTTC. It is translated as CASRPGTRTNQETQYF. Supplemented by reference TRBV5-4 and TRBJ2-5, the full variable domain reads ETGVTQSPTHLIKTRGQQVTLRCSSQSGHNTVSWYQQALGQGPQFIFQYYREEENGRGNFPPRFSGLQFPNYSSELNVNALELDDSALYLCASRPGTRTNQETQYFGPGTRLLVL.

The chain is built from TRBV5-4 and TRBJ2-1; unclear D gene. Trimming pared 2 bases from V and 0 bases from J, leaving 12 bases between. The CDR3 length is 16 residues. Per the germline V gene, CDR1 is SGHNT and CDR2 is YYREEE (reference sequence). The CDR3 here is CASSFRLPGSYNEQFF. CDR3 nucleotide sequence: TGTGCCAGCAGCTTCCGACTCCCCGGCTCCTACAATGAGCAGTTCTTC. Full variable domain (remainder filled in from reference TRBV5-4 and TRBJ2-1): ETGVTQSPTHLIKTRGQQVTLRCSSQSGHNTVSWYQQALGQGPQFIFQYYREEENGRGNFPPRFSGLQFPNYSSELNVNALELDDSALYLCASSFRLPGSYNEQFFGPGTRLTVL.

The rearrangement joins TRBV3-1 (or the pseudogene TRBV3-2) to TRBJ2-7; maybe TRBD1 (5 bases). CDR1 is LGHDT and CDR2 is YNNKEL in the germline V gene (reference sequence). V was clipped by 1 base and J by 7 bases, with 11 bases between them. This CDR3 region has 13 residues. The CDR3 DNA sequence: TGTGCCAGCAGCCAAGTCAGCCCAGGGGAGCAGTACTTC. Amino acids: CASSQVSPGEQYF.

The chain employs TRBV10-3 and TRBJ2-1; tentatively, D is TRBD2 (5 bases). Germline V lookup: CDR1 ENHRY, CDR2 SYGVKD. The germline V and J ends were trimmed by 8 bases and 5 bases, with 13 bases remaining between them. The length of the CDR3 is 13 residues. The CDR3 loop is CAIRPSLDNEQFF. The CDR3 nucleotides read TGTGCCATCCGACCTAGCCTGGACAATGAGCAGTTCTTC.

This clone occurred a few times. The rearrangement links TRBV6-5 to TRBJ1-5, with D possibly being TRBD1 (6 bases). The ends were cut back, 7 bases at V and 9 bases at J, with 16 bases in the middle. Germline V gene sequence: CDR1 MNHEY, CDR2 SVGAGI. The CDR3 covers 13 residues. The CDR3 bases are TGTGCCAGCACAAGACAGGAAATCGGGCCCCAGCATTTT. Protein sequence: CASTRQEIGPQHF.

The chain recombines TRBV27 with TRBJ2-2, with D possibly being TRBD1 (6 bases). This CDR3 region has 13 residues. V was clipped by 3 bases and J by 6 bases, with 8 bases between them. The germline V gene encodes CDR1 MNHEY and CDR2 SMNVEV (reference sequence). For the CDR3, the DNA is TGTGCCAGCAGTTTTGGGGGCCCCGGGGAGCTGTTTTTT. Translated, it gives CASSFGGPGELFF.

This clone has more than one count but fewer than ten. This rearrangement joins TRBV19 to TRBJ2-2, with 12 bases aligning to TRBD2. The CDR3 has 16 amino acids. Germline-derived CDR1 and CDR2 are LNHDA and SQIVND (reference sequence). V shed 5 bases and J 5 bases; nucleotides not matched to a gene: 6. The CDR3 nucleotides are TGTGCCAGTAGTCCGCGGACTAGCGGGGTAACCGGGGAGCTGTTTTTT. Protein sequence: CASSPRTSGVTGELFF.

The chain is built from TRBV30 and TRBJ1-1, with D unclear. The CDR3 extends over 12 amino acids. Trimming took off 0 bases at V and 2 bases at J, with 4 bases between the two ends. From germline, CDR1 is GTSNPN and CDR2 SVGIG (reference sequence). CDR3 residues: CAWSVDNTEAFF. Written as DNA, the CDR3 is TGTGCCTGGAGTGTAGACAACACTGAAGCTTTCTTT.

The chain employs TRBV5-6 and TRBJ2-1, with D maybe TRBD2 (5 bases). Germline lookup yields CDR1 SGHDT and CDR2 YYEEEE. This CDR3 is built from 14 residues. Trimming removed 4 bases from V and 10 bases from J, with 18 bases in between. The CDR3 here is CASSPTLAEYEQFF. As DNA, the CDR3 is TGTGCCAGCAGCCCGACGCTAGCAGAATACGAGCAGTTCTTC.

The chain uses TRBV19 and TRBJ2-5; 8 bases map to TRBD1. Trimming removed 8 bases from V and 2 bases from J; junction bases left unmatched: 7. This CDR3 comprises 14 residues. The germline gives CDR1 LNHDA, CDR2 SQIVND (reference sequence). CDR3 in amino acids: CASRRTGLQETQYF. In DNA form, the CDR3 reads TGTGCCAGTCGTAGGACAGGGCTGCAAGAGACCCAGTACTTC.

The genes are TRBV18 and TRBJ2-2, with 7 positions matching TRBD2. Per the germline V gene, CDR1 is KGHSH and CDR2 is LQKENI. This CDR3 region has 16 residues. With V trimmed by 3 bases and J by 0 bases, 4 bases remained unmatched. The CDR3 protein is CASSPRLAANTGELFF. The CDR3 DNA reads TGTGCCAGCTCACCTAGGCTAGCGGCGAACACCGGGGAGCTGTTTTTT. Variable domain in full (rest from reference TRBV18 and TRBJ2-2): NAGVMQNPRHLVRRRGQEARLRCSPMKGHSHVYWYRQLPEEGLKFMVYLQKENIIDESGMPKERFSAEFPKEGPSILRIQQVVRGDSAAYFCASSPRLAANTGELFFGEGSRLTVL.

The V and J genes are TRBV27 and TRBJ2-1, with 11 positions matching TRBD2. Germline loops: CDR1 MNHEY, CDR2 SMNVEV (reference sequence). Trimming cost V 5 bases and J 4 bases; bases outside gene matches: 4. This CDR3 spans 15 amino acids. The CDR3 coding sequence is TGTGCCAGCAGTGGGACTAGCGGACTTTACAATGAGCAGTTCTTC. Translation gives CASSGTSGLYNEQFF.

The V and J genes are TRBV2 and TRBJ1-5; TRBD1 matches 7 bases. J gave up 6 bases and V 1 base, and 6 bases lay outside the gene matches. From germline, CDR1 is SNHLY and CDR2 FYNNEI. The CDR3 consists of 15 residues. DNA for the CDR3: TGTGCCAGCAGTGAAGACAGGGGATCTGGTCAGCCCCAGCATTTT. This codes for CASSEDRGSGQPQHF. Complete variable domain (other parts from reference TRBV2 and TRBJ1-5): EPEVTQTPSHQVTQMGQEVILRCVPISNHLYFYWYRQILGQKVEFLVSFYNNEISEKSEIFDDQFSVERPDGSNFTLKIRSTKLEDSAMYFCASSEDRGSGQPQHFGDGTRLSIL.

The rearrangement uses TRBV2 and TRBJ1-2, with D unresolved. This CDR3 contains 13 residues. Per the germline V gene, CDR1 is SNHLY and CDR2 is FYNNEI. The V gene lost 2 bases and the J gene lost 5 bases, with 9 bases spanning the gap. CDR3 protein: CASSERQVYGYTF. The CDR3 DNA reads TGTGCCAGCAGTGAAAGGCAGGTGTATGGCTACACCTTC.

J is TRBJ1-1 and V is TRBV2; D gene unclear. Trimming removed 7 bases at V and 2 bases at J, with 5 bases between. The length of the CDR3 is 11 residues. Germline V gives CDR1 SNHLY, CDR2 FYNNEI. The DNA for the CDR3 is TGTGCCAGCAAGTATAACACTGAAGCTTTCTTT. It yields the protein CASKYNTEAFF.

CDR3 sequence (DNA): TGTGCCAGCAGTATTATAGCGGGAGAGTTCGATGAGCAGTTCTTC. Its translation is CASSIIAGEFDEQFF. This sequence joins TRBV6-5 and TRBJ2-1, with 9 bases aligning to TRBD2. Trimming removed 5 bases from V and 8 bases from J; junction bases left unmatched: 10. Looked up from germline, CDR1 is MNHEY and CDR2 is SVGAGI. The CDR3 runs to 15 residues.

This clone came up once. V and J are TRBV10-1 and TRBJ1-2; perhaps TRBD1 as D (5 bases). V lost 3 bases to trimming and J lost 4 bases, with 33 bases between them. CDR3 length equals 21 residues. The V gene's germline CDR1 is WNHNN and CDR2 SYGVQD (reference sequence). The chain's CDR3 is CASSDRRNRQGPLHYSYGYTF. In nucleotides, the CDR3 is TGCGCCAGCAGTGATCGGCGGAATCGGCAGGGTCCTCTGCATTACTCCTATGGCTACACCTTC.

The rearrangement links TRBV5-4 to TRBJ2-2, with 8 bases that match TRBD2. Per germline, CDR1 SGHNT and CDR2 YYREEE (reference sequence). V shed 0 bases and J 6 bases; nucleotides not matched to a gene: 4. The CDR3 covers 15 residues. In DNA form, the CDR3 reads TGTGCCAGCAGCTTGGGACTAGCGCCCCCCGGGGAGCTGTTTTTT. Protein product: CASSLGLAPPGELFF.

The V call is TRBV30, the J call TRBJ2-5; a weak D match, TRBD1 (7 bases). Germline CDR1 is GTSNPN and CDR2 is SVGIG (reference sequence). The V end was cut by 5 bases, the J end by 2 bases, with 12 bases between. This CDR3 has 13 residues. The CDR3 region has the DNA TGTGCCTGGTCAGGGGGGTTTCAAGAGACCCAGTACTTC. Protein: CAWSGGFQETQYF.

The rearrangement uses TRBV7-8 and TRBJ1-5; a possible D gene is TRBD1 (5 bases). Germline V gene data show CDR1 as SGHVS and CDR2 as FQNEAQ. The CDR3 sequence is 16 residues long. V lost 6 bases, J lost 5 bases, and 20 bases lay in between. The CDR3 sequence: CASRLGAGLGDQPQHF. The DNA of the CDR3 is TGTGCCAGCAGACTTGGGGCCGGCTTGGGGGATCAGCCCCAGCATTTT.

In its sample, this clone was seen a few times. CDR3 nucleotide sequence: TGTGCCAGCAGCTTAACGGGGGCAGGTACTGAAGCTTTCTTT. Its protein product is CASSLTGAGTEAFF. The chain recombines TRBV7-3 with TRBJ1-1, with D perhaps matching TRBD1 (6 bases). The CDR3 is 14 residues long. Looked up from germline, CDR1 is SGHTA and CDR2 is FQGTGA. The V gene lost 0 bases and the J gene lost 5 bases, with 10 bases spanning the gap.

In its sample, this clone was seen once. The rearrangement uses TRBV5-6 and TRBJ2-5; 7 nucleotides align to TRBD2. The CDR3 consists of 17 residues. Germline values: CDR1 SGHDT, CDR2 YYEEEE. The trim removed 4 bases at V and 5 bases at J, leaving 17 bases unmatched. The chain's CDR3 is CASSGVTLGRNRETQYF. The CDR3 DNA is TGTGCCAGCAGCGGGGTTACTCTCGGGAGGAACAGGGAGACCCAGTACTTC.

The chain joins TRBV6-5 to TRBJ2-3, with 10 positions matching TRBD2. Looked up from germline, CDR1 is MNHEY and CDR2 is SVGAGI. V lost 8 bases to trimming and J lost 4 bases; unmatched junction nucleotides: 9. The CDR3 totals 15 residues. Here the CDR3 DNA reads TGTGCCAGCGAAGGGGCTAGCGGGAGTGCAGATACGCAGTATTTT. Translating it yields CASEGASGSADTQYF.

The V call is TRBV6-5, the J call TRBJ2-7; 8 bases fit TRBD1. Looked up from germline, CDR1 is MNHEY and CDR2 is SVGAGI. The V and J ends lost 4 bases and 2 bases, in that order; junction bases with no gene match: 1. The CDR3 has 13 residues. In DNA form, the CDR3 reads TGTGCCAGCAGTTGGGACAGGCCCTACGAGCAGTACTTC. It is translated as CASSWDRPYEQYF.